The next 27 T cell receptor beta chains were all read from a single sample in a study of T cells in Graves' hyperthyroidism and ophthalmopathy. RNA transcripts were the template for amplifying TCR beta CDR3 regions. The HTBI primer set was used in a first-round RT-PCR of the TCR CDR3. TCRdb passed the multiplex PCR reads through MiXCR, listing each CDR3 protein once. This table has under 450,000 distinct CDR3 sequences, approximately 13% appearing once. Input material: blood. All receptors come from a man aged 30 to 45 with Graves' hyperthyroidism that later progressed to Graves' ophthalmopathy.

This clonotype has ten or more counts. V is TRBV28 and J is TRBJ2-2; D remains unclear. Per the germline V gene, CDR1 is MDHEN and CDR2 is SYDVKM. Trimming removed 5 bases from V and 5 bases from J, with 18 bases in between. This CDR3 is built from 16 residues. The CDR3 DNA is TGTGCCAGCAGTCTCCTCCCAGTTGACATGACCGGGGAGCTGTTTTTT. Translated, it gives CASSLLPVDMTGELFF.

Comments on this clonotype: A much larger clone is a single base away; this may be a read error. Here the CDR3 reads CASSDPGLAGGPSEQFF. Here the CDR3 DNA reads TGTGCCAGCAGTGACCCGGGACTAGCGGGGGGGCCGAGTGAGCAGTTCTTC. V is TRBV6-2 or TRBV6-3 and J is TRBJ2-1; 16 bases match TRBD2. Germline values: CDR1 MNHEY, CDR2 SVGEGT. The V and J ends lost 5 bases and 9 bases, in that order; junction bases with no gene match: 10. The CDR3 is 17 amino acids.

This clonotype showed up many times. The V and J genes are TRBV20-1 and TRBJ2-7, with TRBD1 matching over 7 bases. The CDR3 consists of 12 residues. The V gene's germline CDR1 is DFQATT and CDR2 SNEGSKA (reference sequence). After removal of 5 bases from V and 6 bases from J, the junction contained 7 bases not matched to a gene. The CDR3 protein is CSAGRQGLEQYF. The CDR3 DNA reads as TGCAGTGCTGGAAGACAGGGTCTCGAGCAGTACTTC.

This CDR3 is CAISGPGTDEAYNEQFF. The CDR3 DNA follows: TGTGCCATCAGCGGACCCGGGACAGATGAGGCCTACAATGAGCAGTTCTTC. The V call is TRBV10-3, the J call TRBJ2-1; 7 nucleotides match TRBD1. The CDR3 totals 17 residues. The germline CDR1 and CDR2 sequences are ENHRY and SYGVKD. Trimming took 6 bases from V and 2 from J; bases not matched to a gene: 13.

The chain uses TRBV10-3 and TRBJ1-1, with D unresolved. From germline, CDR1 is ENHRY and CDR2 SYGVKD. V lost 0 bases and J 4 bases, leaving 15 bases between the germline ends. The CDR3 consists of 16 residues. CDR3 nucleotide sequence: TGTGCCATCAGTGAGTCGCTAGCCTCTTTAGCCACTGAAGCTTTCTTT. It codes for CAISESLASLATEAFF.

This clonotype showed up just a few times. The chain joins TRBV14 to TRBJ1-1; D not resolved. The germline CDR1 and CDR2 sequences are SGHDN and FVKESK. This CDR3 comprises 16 residues. V lost 1 base, J lost 1 base, and 13 bases lay in between. CDR3 amino acids: CASSQVHRLRNTEAFF. The DNA of the CDR3 is TGTGCCAGCAGCCAAGTACACAGACTTAGGAACACTGAAGCTTTCTTT.

This clonotype has a count of ten or more. The V gene is TRBV28, the J gene TRBJ1-2; no reliable D call. This CDR3 has 14 amino acids. Germline-derived CDR1 and CDR2 are MDHEN and SYDVKM. V was pared by 2 bases and J by 3 bases, with 10 bases between. CDR3 DNA: TGTGCCAGCAGTTTACAGGTTCGAGACTATGGCTACACCTTC. As protein: CASSLQVRDYGYTF.

This clonotype was seen repeatedly, ten times or more. The V and J genes are TRBV5-1 and TRBJ2-3; possible D gene TRBD1, 5 bases. The CDR3 totals 16 residues. The germline V and J ends were trimmed by 2 bases and 4 bases, with 17 bases remaining between them. The germline gives CDR1 SGHRS, CDR2 YFSETQ. As DNA, the CDR3 is TGCGCCAGCAGCTTTCGCGCGGCAGGGTCGGCAGATACGCAGTATTTT. The encoded protein is CASSFRAAGSADTQYF.

In its sample, this clonotype was seen many times. An end of the junction differs from the germline gene, which may be a read error. The V gene is TRBV12-3 or TRBV12-4, the J gene TRBJ2-2; TRBD2 matches 12 bases. This CDR3 region has 15 residues. In DNA, the CDR3 is TGTGCCAGCAGTCTAGCGGGGGGGCGCACCGGGGAGCTGTTTTTT. It encodes CASSLAGGRTGELFF.

This clonotype was seen at least ten times. The chain recombines TRBV10-3 with TRBJ1-6; D remains ambiguous. Germline V CDR1 and CDR2: ENHRY, SYGVKD. The length of the CDR3 is 13 residues. V lost 8 bases and J 7 bases, leaving 12 bases between the germline ends. The CDR3 region is CAISREQNSPLHF. Here the CDR3 DNA reads TGTGCCATCTCTCGAGAGCAAAATTCACCCCTCCACTTT.

This clonotype was recorded at least ten times. The chain employs TRBV28 and TRBJ1-5, with D possibly TRBD1 on 5 matching bases. V shed 4 bases and J shed 4 bases, with 11 bases lying between them. The CDR3 consists of 14 residues. The germline gives CDR1 MDHEN, CDR2 SYDVKM. CDR3 DNA: TGTGCCAGCAGTTATAGGGGTTGGAATCAGCCCCAGCATTTT. Its protein product is CASSYRGWNQPQHF.

The chain carries TRBV20-1 and TRBJ2-2; D gene unclear. V lost 3 bases and J lost 7, with 18 bases in between. The CDR3 loop spans 15 amino acids. Germline CDR1 DFQATT, CDR2 SNEGSKA (reference sequence). The CDR3 nucleotides are TGCAGTGCTAGGAGGCCCCGCCGCGGTATCGGGGAGCTGTTTTTT. Its translation is CSARRPRRGIGELFF.

In its sample, this clonotype was seen many times. The V call is TRBV6-2 or TRBV6-3, the J call TRBJ2-7; a weak D match, TRBD2 (5 bases). The CDR3 runs to 11 residues. The V and J ends lost 10 bases and 7 bases respectively, with 14 bases between them. Germline CDR1 reads MNHEY; CDR2 reads SVGEGT. The CDR3 is CAIGVGSEQYF. The CDR3 DNA sequence: TGTGCCATCGGGGTAGGTTCTGAGCAGTACTTC.

This clonotype has ten or more counts. CDR3 nucleotide sequence: TGTGCCAGCAGTTCCCTCGGGACTAGCGGGGGCACAGATACGCAGTATTTT. Its protein is CASSSLGTSGGTDTQYF. The chain couples TRBV27 to TRBJ2-3, with TRBD2 identical over 13 bases. This CDR3 spans 17 amino acids. The V and J ends lost 4 bases and 1 base, in that order; junction bases with no gene match: 5. The germline V gene has CDR1 MNHEY and CDR2 SMNVEV (reference sequence).

In its sample, this clonotype was seen many times. The J gene is TRBJ1-1, the V gene TRBV6-1; TRBD1 aligns across 10 bases. Germline V CDR1 and CDR2: MNHNS, SASEGT. J was trimmed by 4 bases and V by 5 bases; bases with no gene match: 4. The CDR3 has 14 amino acids. The CDR3 region is CASSLGQGPTEAFF. CDR3 DNA sequence: TGTGCCAGCAGTTTGGGACAGGGGCCCACTGAAGCTTTCTTT.

This clonotype was observed a few times. The V call is TRBV27, the J call TRBJ2-7, with 10 bases identical to TRBD2. Per the germline V gene, CDR1 is MNHEY and CDR2 is SMNVEV (reference sequence). V lost 2 bases and J lost 6; bases outside the gene matches: 16. The CDR3 runs 18 residues. The CDR3: CASSLNSGGFSYFGEQYF. The CDR3 nucleotides read TGTGCCAGCAGTTTAAATAGCGGGGGGTTTTCTTATTTTGGCGAGCAGTACTTC.

This clonotype was seen at least ten times. The chain has TRBV28 and TRBJ1-3; D is perhaps TRBD1 (6 bases). The CDR3 spans 13 residues. The V gene's germline CDR1 is MDHEN and CDR2 SYDVKM. The germline V and J ends were trimmed by 2 bases and 7 bases, with 9 bases remaining between them. DNA for the CDR3: TGTGCCAGCAGTTTACAGGGGTACAACACCATATATTTT. Translated, it gives CASSLQGYNTIYF.

The chain joins TRBV5-1 to TRBJ2-1, with D perhaps matching TRBD2 (7 bases). CDR1 SGHRS and CDR2 YFSETQ come from the germline V gene. The CDR3 is 17 amino acids. Between the trimmed V and J ends, which lost 0 bases and 1 base, there was a span of 14 bases. The CDR3 DNA is TGCGCCAGCAGCTTGGAGGCGGGGGCGGGGTCCTACAATGAGCAGTTCTTC. Amino acids: CASSLEAGAGSYNEQFF.

This clonotype was observed at least ten times. The CDR3 nucleotides are TGTGCCAGCAGGGGGGAGGACACTGAAGCTTTCTTT. Protein sequence: CASRGEDTEAFF. The V call is TRBV2, the J call TRBJ1-1; TRBD1 might be the D (5 bases). The germline gives CDR1 SNHLY, CDR2 FYNNEI. CDR3 length: 12 amino acids. The V gene lost 6 bases and the J gene lost 3 bases, with 8 bases spanning the gap.

A word on this clonotype: Being one base from a much bigger clone, this may be a read error. The chain couples TRBV7-9 to TRBJ2-1; 7 bases match TRBD2. The CDR3 is made up of 16 amino acids. J gave up 4 bases and V 5 bases, and 11 bases lay outside the gene matches. Germline CDR1 and CDR2: SEHNR and FQNEAQ (reference sequence). The chain's CDR3 is CASSHLAAGPYNEQFF. In DNA form, the CDR3 reads TGTGCCAGCAGCCATCTTGCAGCGGGGCCTTACAATGAGCAGTTCTTC.

This clonotype was seen many times. J is TRBJ1-3 and V is TRBV29-1; D ambiguous. V shed 4 bases and J shed 0 bases, with 7 bases lying between them. Germline CDR1 reads SQVTM; CDR2 reads ANQGSEA. There are 13 residues in the CDR3. CDR3 coding DNA: TGCAGCGTTGCAGTTACCTCTGGAAACACCATATATTTT. Translated: CSVAVTSGNTIYF.

This clonotype appeared many times. CDR3 sequence (DNA): TGTGCCACCAGCCCCCGAGATCAGCCCCAGCATTTT. Translated: CATSPRDQPQHF. The chain employs TRBV15 and TRBJ1-5; D is uncertain. Germline V gene lookup returns CDR1 LNHNV and CDR2 YYDKDF (reference sequence). The V end was cut by 5 bases, the J end by 5 bases, with 7 bases between. CDR3 length equals 12 residues.

This clonotype was seen at least ten times. The chain uses TRBV15 and TRBJ2-5, with 8 bases matching TRBD1. The germline V gene has CDR1 LNHNV and CDR2 YYDKDF (reference sequence). The V gene end was trimmed by 6 bases and the J gene end by 2 bases; junction bases not matched to a gene: 2. The CDR3 sequence is 13 residues long. The CDR3 DNA is TGTGCCACCAGTAGGACAGGGCAAGAGACCCAGTACTTC. Its protein is CATSRTGQETQYF.

The V gene is TRBV7-6, the J gene TRBJ2-1; tentative D call: TRBD1 (5 bases). Trimming took 3 bases from V and 8 from J, leaving 17 bases between them. Looked up from germline, CDR1 is SGHVS and CDR2 is FNYEAQ. This CDR3 spans 15 amino acids. This CDR3 is CASSFIQGPGDEQFF. As DNA, the CDR3 is TGTGCCAGCAGCTTTATTCAGGGTCCTGGGGATGAGCAGTTCTTC.

This clonotype has a handful of counts. The V gene is TRBV4-1, the J gene TRBJ1-5; D might be TRBD1 (5 bases). CDR1 MGHRA and CDR2 YSYEKL come from the germline V gene. The V end was cut by 1 base, the J end by 4 bases, with 11 bases between. The CDR3 extends over 15 amino acids. The CDR3 region is CASSQGQGTNQPQHF. The CDR3 DNA follows: TGCGCCAGCAGCCAAGGGCAGGGAACGAATCAGCCCCAGCATTTT.

This clonotype was found many times. The chain has TRBV28 and TRBJ2-7; D is unresolved. Trimming stripped 2 bases from V and 6 bases from J, with 8 bases between. Germline V lookup: CDR1 MDHEN, CDR2 SYDVKM. The CDR3 length is 12 residues. CDR3 amino acids: CASSLIPIEQYF. The CDR3 DNA reads as TGTGCCAGCAGTTTAATACCAATCGAGCAGTACTTC.

This chain joins TRBV19 and TRBJ2-7, with TRBD2 matching 9 bases. The CDR3 runs 14 residues. Germline V gene lookup returns CDR1 LNHDA and CDR2 SQIVND (reference sequence). The junction had 4 bases not matched to a gene; V was cut back by 1 base and J by 6 bases. The CDR3 loop reads CASSIGLAGSEQYF. CDR3 DNA sequence: TGTGCCAGTAGTATAGGGCTAGCGGGATCCGAGCAGTACTTC.